Following are 15 T cell receptor beta chains from one sample sequenced in a study of long-term antiretroviral therapy in people with HIV. Sequencing relied on immunoSEQ assay v3.0, run at survey level. Libraries were prepared by immunoSEQ multiplex PCR; TCRdb keeps only in-frame clonotypes and omits some of them. The data hold some 19,000 clones, with roughly 79% observed a single time. The sample consisted of unsorted PBMCs, taken 2.2 years after starting antiretroviral therapy. The source of these receptors is a man aged 50-60 years with HIV.

This clone came up a few times. The rearrangement uses TRBV28 and TRBJ2-7; 8 bases agree with TRBD1. From germline, CDR1 is MDHEN and CDR2 SYDVKM. This CDR3 is built from 14 residues. Trimming removed 5 bases from V and 2 bases from J; junction bases left unmatched: 5. This chain's CDR3 is CASSPGTGPYEQYF. CDR3 nucleotide sequence: TGTGCCAGCAGTCCCGGGACAGGCCCCTACGAGCAGTACTTC.

This clone was recorded a few times. The V gene is TRBV10-3, the J gene TRBJ1-1; D remains unclear. The CDR3 runs 14 residues. V lost 3 bases and J lost 1, with 9 bases in between. Germline V gene data show CDR1 as ENHRY and CDR2 as SYGVKD. The CDR3 bases are TGTGCCATCAGTGAACCGGGCCAGAACACTGAAGCTTTCTTT. It is translated as CAISEPGQNTEAFF.

This clone was detected only once. The rearrangement uses TRBV4-3 and TRBJ1-4; perhaps TRBD1 as D (6 bases). CDR1 LGHNA and CDR2 YSLEER come from the germline V gene. There are 16 residues in the CDR3. V lost 4 bases to trimming and J lost 3 bases, with 15 bases between them. CDR3 coding DNA: TGCGCCAGCAGCCCCCGCCCCACAGGGCCTAATGAAAAACTGTTTTTT. Translating it yields CASSPRPTGPNEKLFF.

This CDR3 reads CASSLKAFEQYF. CDR3 DNA sequence: TGTGCCAGCAGCTTGAAAGCGTTCGAGCAGTACTTC. The chain joins TRBV7-9 to TRBJ2-7; D not certain. CDR1 SEHNR and CDR2 FQNEAQ come from the germline V gene (reference sequence). V was pared by 3 bases and J by 6 bases, with 9 bases between. The CDR3 covers 12 residues. Filled out from reference TRBV7-9 and TRBJ2-7, the complete variable domain reads DTGVSQNPRHKITKRGQNVTFRCDPISEHNRLYWYRQTLGQGPEFLTYFQNEAQLEKSRLLSDRFSAERPKGSFSTLEIQRTEQGDSAMYLCASSLKAFEQYFGPGTRLTVT.

This clone was detected only once. The chain joins TRBV18 to TRBJ2-7, with 13 bases aligning to TRBD2. The V and J ends lost 2 bases and 0 bases, in that order; junction bases with no gene match: 16. This CDR3 contains 21 residues. In germline, CDR1 is KGHSH, CDR2 LQKENI. Here the CDR3 reads CASSPMSFGLAGEGDSYEQYF. The CDR3 DNA reads TGTGCCAGCTCACCAATGTCTTTCGGACTAGCGGGAGAGGGGGACTCCTACGAGCAGTACTTC.

The chain employs TRBV5-1 and TRBJ2-1; 9 bases match TRBD2. Trimming took 0 bases from V and 1 from J; bases not matched to a gene: 2. The CDR3 is made up of 16 amino acids. In germline, CDR1 is SGHRS, CDR2 YFSETQ. The CDR3 DNA is TGCGCCAGCAGCTTGGATAGCGGGAGTTCCTACAATGAGCAGTTCTTC. This codes for CASSLDSGSSYNEQFF.

This chain uses TRBV15 with TRBJ1-2, with D perhaps matching TRBD1 (5 bases). This CDR3 is 14 amino acids long. V lost 0 bases and J lost 4, with 9 bases in between. Germline V lookup: CDR1 LNHNV, CDR2 YYDKDF (reference sequence). CDR3 amino acids: CATSREAGAYGYTF. The CDR3 DNA reads as TGTGCCACCAGCAGAGAGGCCGGGGCCTATGGCTACACCTTC.

The chain links TRBV11-1 to TRBJ2-1; TRBD2 matches at 7 bases. Unmatched junction bases numbered 7, after V lost 5 bases and J lost 3 bases. Germline V gene data show CDR1 as SGHAT and CDR2 as FQDESV (reference sequence). The CDR3 has 15 residues. CDR3 region: CASSPRRTSYNEQFF. The CDR3 DNA reads as TGTGCCAGCAGCCCGAGGCGGACTAGCTACAATGAGCAGTTCTTC.

The chain is built from TRBV5-6 and TRBJ2-1; D is possibly TRBD1 or TRBD2 (6 bases each). CDR3 length: 16 residues. V shed 0 bases and J shed 0 bases, with 10 bases lying between them. The V gene's germline CDR1 is SGHDT and CDR2 YYEEEE. CDR3 protein: CASSLVGGRSYNEQFF. CDR3 nucleotides: TGTGCCAGCAGCTTGGTCGGGGGCCGCTCCTACAATGAGCAGTTCTTC.

The sample holds one count of this clone. This rearrangement joins TRBV9 to TRBJ1-3; D is perhaps TRBD1 (6 bases). The CDR3 covers 17 residues. V was shortened by 0 bases and J by 0 bases, with 13 bases between the two germline ends. CDR1 SGDLS and CDR2 YYNGEE come from the germline V gene. DNA of the CDR3: TGTGCCAGCAGCGTAGCCGGAACAGGGCGCTCTGGAAACACCATATATTTT. It codes for CASSVAGTGRSGNTIYF.

The chain is built from TRBV7-2 and TRBJ1-6, with D possibly matching TRBD1 (5 bases). The CDR3 extends over 15 amino acids. Germline-derived CDR1 and CDR2 are SGHTA and FQGNSA. V lost 6 bases, J lost 8 bases, and 17 bases lay in between. The CDR3 sequence is CASSPLGQGHSPLHF. The CDR3 bases are TGTGCCAGCAGTCCCCTCGGGCAGGGTCATTCACCCCTCCACTTT.

J is TRBJ2-5 and V is TRBV7-9; D is ambiguous. Germline V CDR1 and CDR2: SEHNR, FQNEAQ (reference sequence). This CDR3 contains 12 residues. The germline V and J ends were trimmed by 1 base and 5 bases, with 5 bases remaining between them. The CDR3: CASSLELETQYF. The CDR3 region has the DNA TGTGCCAGCAGCTTAGAACTTGAGACCCAGTACTTC.

The V and J genes are TRBV7-8 and TRBJ2-5; 7 positions agree with TRBD2. Per germline, CDR1 SGHVS and CDR2 FQNEAQ. J gave up 4 bases and V 1 base, and 6 bases lay outside the gene matches. The CDR3 has 15 amino acids. The CDR3 loop is CASSLERGLPETQYF. The CDR3 coding sequence is TGTGCCAGCAGCTTAGAGCGGGGTCTACCAGAGACCCAGTACTTC.

This rearrangement joins TRBV5-1 to TRBJ2-2, with TRBD1 matching over 8 bases. This CDR3 comprises 17 residues. The germline gives CDR1 SGHRS, CDR2 YFSETQ. Losses at the gene ends were 0 bases for V and 0 bases for J; bases not matched to a gene: 4. The CDR3 DNA sequence: TGCGCCAGCAGCTTGGCGACAGGGGTTCCGAACACCGGGGAGCTGTTTTTT. Its translation: CASSLATGVPNTGELFF.

The chain recombines TRBV27 with TRBJ2-7; D unclear. Germline V CDR1 and CDR2: MNHEY, SMNVEV (reference sequence). The CDR3 covers 14 residues. The ends were cut back, 6 bases at V and 1 base at J, with 13 bases in the middle. This chain's CDR3 is CASSPTQESYEQYF. The DNA of the CDR3 is TGTGCCAGCAGCCCAACTCAGGAGTCCTACGAGCAGTACTTC.